These 23 T cell receptor beta chains share one sample of origin, sequenced in a study of regulatory T cells in long-lasting Graves disease. Sequencing libraries for TCR beta were prepared with iRepertoire HTBI primers and Arm-PCR of CDR3 regions. TCRdb re-analysed the multiplex PCR reads in MiXCR, keeping a single row per CDR3 protein. In the table there are some 450,000 distinct CDR3 sequences, over 15% of which are singletons. Time point in this sample: newly diagnosed GD, antithyroid drugs for less than 3 months. PBMC RNA served as the TCR library source. This same sample was also taken into another study, of T cells in Graves' hyperthyroidism and ophthalmopathy.

The sample consisted of peripheral blood mononuclear cells (PBMCs), taken at new diagnosis, from a patient treated with antithyroid drugs. Source of these receptors: a woman aged 30 to 39 with Graves disease.

The chain uses TRBV28 and TRBJ2-7, with TRBD2 identical over 9 bases. V dropped 4 bases and J dropped 3; count of bases not matched to a gene: 7. The CDR3 consists of 15 residues. Germline V CDR1 and CDR2: MDHEN, SYDVKM. The CDR3 protein is CASSSPLAGDYEQYF. The CDR3 region has the DNA TGTGCCAGCAGTTCCCCTTTAGCGGGGGACTACGAGCAGTACTTC.

This clonotype was observed many times. V and J are TRBV6-5 and TRBJ2-5, with D tentatively TRBD1 or TRBD2 (5 bases each). The germline V gene has CDR1 MNHEY and CDR2 SVGAGI. This CDR3 has 15 amino acids. The ends were cut back, 2 bases at V and 4 bases at J, with 14 bases in the middle. The CDR3 loop is CASSYARGAPETQYF. Here the CDR3 DNA reads TGTGCCAGCAGTTACGCCCGAGGGGCACCAGAGACCCAGTACTTC.

This chain uses TRBV20-1 with TRBJ1-2; 10 bases agree with TRBD1. Germline V gene sequence: CDR1 DFQATT, CDR2 SNEGSKA (reference sequence). There are 16 residues in the CDR3. J gave up 3 bases and V 0 bases, and 7 bases lay outside the gene matches. This CDR3 reads CSARDPGTGEYYGYTF. CDR3 nucleotides: TGCAGTGCTAGAGATCCCGGGACAGGGGAATACTATGGCTACACCTTC.

This clonotype was detected many times. The gene calls are TRBV7-2 and TRBJ1-1; D not resolved. The germline V gene has CDR1 SGHTA and CDR2 FQGNSA. The CDR3 spans 14 residues. Trimming removed 8 bases at V and 1 base at J, with 14 bases between. The CDR3 reads CASRPLRGNTEAFF. CDR3 bases: TGTGCCAGCCGCCCTCTCCGGGGGAACACTGAAGCTTTCTTT.

The table lists this clonotype with a few counts. At one of its ends the junction is not consistent with the germline gene, which may arise from a read error. The chain employs TRBV6-1 and TRBJ2-7, with a weak D call TRBD2 (5 bases). CDR1 is MNHNS and CDR2 is SASEGT in the germline V gene. The CDR3 sequence is 15 residues long. The CDR3 region has the DNA TGCGCCAGCAGTGAGTCGTCTAGCAGCTCCTACGAGCAGTACTTC. This gives the protein CASSESSSSSYEQYF.

This clonotype was seen repeatedly, ten times or more. The chain has TRBV20-1 and TRBJ1-1; D is perhaps TRBD1 (5 bases). The germline V gene encodes CDR1 DFQATT and CDR2 SNEGSKA (reference sequence). This CDR3 comprises 11 residues. The V end lost 6 bases, the J end lost 3 bases, and 8 bases lay between the germline ends. The CDR3 nucleotides read TGCAGTGCCCGGGGGGACACTGAAGCTTTCTTT. This translates into CSARGDTEAFF.

The chain uses TRBV28 and TRBJ1-1, with D hard to call. The CDR3 extends over 12 amino acids. V gave up 7 bases and J gave up 2 bases, with 8 bases separating them. Per germline, CDR1 MDHEN and CDR2 SYDVKM. Written as DNA, the CDR3 is TGTGCCAGCAATTCGGTCAACACTGAAGCTTTCTTT. Residues: CASNSVNTEAFF. The full variable domain, in which reference TRBV28 and TRBJ1-1 provide the parts outside the CDR3, is DVKVTQSSRYLVKRTGEKVFLECVQDMDHENMFWYRQDPGLGLRLIYFSYDVKMKEKGDIPEGYSVSREKKERFSLILESASTNQTSMYLCASNSVNTEAFFGQGTRLTVV.

On this clonotype itself: A much bigger clone sits one base away, suggesting this may be a read error. The rearrangement joins TRBV5-1 to TRBJ1-5, with D uncertain. The CDR3 extends over 15 amino acids. Germline CDR1 SGHRS, CDR2 YFSETQ. The CDR3 region is CASSWAPDRNQPQRF. The CDR3 DNA sequence: TGCGCCAGCAGCTGGGCTCCGGACCGGAATCAGCCCCAGCGTTTT.

In this sample, this clonotype turned up many times. The chain has TRBV20-1 and TRBJ1-5, with D possibly matching TRBD1 (5 bases). Trimming took 5 bases from V and 0 from J, leaving 14 bases between them. Germline V CDR1 and CDR2: DFQATT, SNEGSKA (reference sequence). The CDR3 contains 15 residues. The CDR3 protein is CSAAQRGYSNQPQHF. CDR3 DNA sequence: TGCAGTGCTGCCCAAAGGGGATATAGCAATCAGCCCCAGCATTTT.

In its sample, this clonotype was seen a few times. The genes are TRBV7-3 and TRBJ2-7, with no clear D. Germline V CDR1 and CDR2: SGHTA, FQGTGA. V lost 0 bases, J lost 5 bases, and 8 bases lay in between. CDR3 length equals 13 residues. The CDR3 is CASSLTSVNEQYF. CDR3 DNA sequence: TGTGCCAGCAGCTTAACATCGGTCAACGAGCAGTACTTC.

The chain is built from TRBV6-2 or TRBV6-3 and TRBJ2-1, with D possibly matching TRBD1 (6 bases). The V end was cut by 0 bases, the J end by 10 bases, with 16 bases between. Germline loops: CDR1 MNHEY, CDR2 SVGEGT. The CDR3 has 15 residues. Here the CDR3 DNA reads TGTGCCAGCAGTTACTCGCAGGGGATTTACCGCGAGCAGTTCTTC. Translating gives CASSYSQGIYREQFF.

At least ten counts were recorded for this clonotype. V usage is TRBV2 and J usage is TRBJ1-2; D is unresolved. Germline V gives CDR1 SNHLY, CDR2 FYNNEI. The CDR3 length is 14 residues. Trimming took off 5 bases at V and 4 bases at J, with 14 bases between the two ends. CDR3 DNA: TGTGCCAGCAGTCCGGGAGCCTATATCTATGGCTACACCTTC. Translating it yields CASSPGAYIYGYTF.

This clonotype was picked up many times. The chain combines TRBV6-1 with TRBJ2-2, with 9 bases identical to TRBD1. This CDR3 is built from 16 residues. The germline gives CDR1 MNHNS, CDR2 SASEGT. V lost 6 bases, J lost 3 bases, and 8 bases stayed unmatched. The CDR3 region is CASRPGTGLDTGELFF. The CDR3 coding sequence is TGTGCCAGCAGGCCCGGGACAGGGCTCGACACCGGGGAGCTGTTTTTT.

This clonotype was picked up many times. The J gene is TRBJ2-7, the V gene TRBV7-9; D remains ambiguous. The CDR3 loop spans 15 amino acids. CDR1 is SEHNR, CDR2 FQNEAQ, per germline (reference sequence). Deletions cut 3 bases from V and 2 bases from J, with 14 bases between. The CDR3 spells CASSFTAPRAYEQYF. As DNA, the CDR3 is TGTGCCAGCAGCTTCACGGCCCCTAGGGCCTACGAGCAGTACTTC. Full variable domain (missing parts from reference TRBV7-9 and TRBJ2-7): DTGVSQNPRHKITKRGQNVTFRCDPISEHNRLYWYRQTLGQGPEFLTYFQNEAQLEKSRLLSDRFSAERPKGSFSTLEIQRTEQGDSAMYLCASSFTAPRAYEQYFGPGTRLTVT.

This clonotype was observed at least ten times. This sequence joins TRBV6-6 and TRBJ2-3; 8 bases are shared with TRBD2. Germline CDR1 and CDR2: MNHNY and SVGAGI (reference sequence). The CDR3 contains 16 residues. Trimming removed 0 bases from V and 4 bases from J; junction bases left unmatched: 6. The chain's CDR3 is CASSYSGGRNADTQYF. The CDR3 DNA reads as TGTGCCAGCAGTTACTCGGGCGGGAGGAATGCAGATACGCAGTATTTT.

The table lists this clonotype with a few counts. The gene calls are TRBV10-2 and TRBJ2-5, with TRBD2 identical over 11 bases. Per the germline V gene, CDR1 is WSHSY and CDR2 is SAAADI. The V and J ends lost 4 bases and 6 bases, in that order; junction bases with no gene match: 10. The CDR3 is made up of 16 amino acids. CDR3 coding DNA: TGCGCCAGCAGTGTAGCGGGAGGGCCAGGGGGGAAGACCCAGTACTTC. This gives the protein CASSVAGGPGGKTQYF.

This clonotype has a count of ten or more. The chain has TRBV7-8 and TRBJ2-1; 11 bases match TRBD2. This CDR3 comprises 15 residues. Germline V gene lookup returns CDR1 SGHVS and CDR2 FQNEAQ. With 1 base clipped from V and 9 bases from J, the junction kept 5 bases outside the gene matches. The CDR3 nucleotides are TGTGCCAGCAGCTTAGTACTAGCGGGAGAGCGTGAGCAGTTCTTC. Amino acid sequence: CASSLVLAGEREQFF.

This chain connects TRBV6-2 or TRBV6-3 to TRBJ1-2; 8 positions match TRBD1. Germline V gene sequence: CDR1 MNHEY, CDR2 SVGEGT. There are 14 residues in the CDR3. J gave up 5 bases and V 4 bases, and 6 bases lay outside the gene matches. The CDR3 reads CASSLPGGSYGYTF. The DNA for the CDR3 is TGTGCCAGCAGTTTACCAGGGGGCAGTTATGGCTACACCTTC.

In this sample, this clonotype turned up many times. The chain joins TRBV7-2 to TRBJ2-5; D remains ambiguous. The CDR3 is made up of 15 amino acids. The V and J ends lost 3 bases and 1 base respectively, with 12 bases between them. Germline V CDR1 and CDR2: SGHTA, FQGNSA. The CDR3 nucleotides read TGTGCCAGCAGCTTGCAGCCCAATCCCCAAGAGACCCAGTACTTC. Translation: CASSLQPNPQETQYF.

This clonotype was seen ten or more times. The rearrangement joins TRBV27 to TRBJ1-5; D call uncertain. The CDR3 consists of 18 residues. Trimming stripped 2 bases from V and 0 bases from J, with 17 bases between. CDR1 is MNHEY, CDR2 SMNVEV, per germline (reference sequence). The CDR3 DNA reads TGTGCCAGCAGTTTACGCCCAGCCGATACCTATAGCAATCAGCCCCAGCATTTT. Translation gives CASSLRPADTYSNQPQHF.

This clonotype appeared many times. V gene TRBV12-3 or TRBV12-4 combines with J gene TRBJ2-7; tentatively, D is TRBD1 (6 bases). The ends were cut back, 7 bases at V and 3 bases at J, with 13 bases in the middle. This CDR3 is built from 13 residues. Here the CDR3 reads CASNLRDNYEQYF. Here the CDR3 DNA reads TGTGCCAGCAACCTCCGGGACAACTACGAGCAGTACTTC.

There are a few counts of this clonotype. Given a much more abundant clone one base away, this may be a read error. The chain carries TRBV12-3 or TRBV12-4 and TRBJ2-1, with TRBD2 matching over 7 bases. The CDR3 is 15 residues long. Trimming at V came to 1 base and at J to 10 bases, leaving 10 bases not matched to a gene. The CDR3 region is CASSLGLADFYEQFF. Here the CDR3 DNA reads TGTGCCAGCAGTTTAGGGCTAGCGGACTTCTACGAGCAGTTCTTC.

This clonotype occurred a few times. The rearrangement joins TRBV4-2 to TRBJ1-1; 7 bases match TRBD1. The V and J ends lost 4 bases and 1 base, in that order; junction bases with no gene match: 15. Germline-derived CDR1 and CDR2 are LGHNA and YNFKEQ. This CDR3 has 18 residues. The CDR3 region is CASSPPGGRPSENTEAFF. CDR3 nucleotide sequence: TGTGCCAGCAGCCCCCCAGGGGGGCGCCCCTCCGAGAACACTGAAGCTTTCTTT.